A selection of T cell receptor beta chains follows, all from one sample in a study of CD8 T cells in Susac syndrome. One entry per CDR3 protein, called by TCRdb with MiXCR from the immunoSEQ multiplex PCR reads. The sample has approximately 190,000 distinct CDR3 sequences, approximately 93% seen once. Material for sequencing was CD4+ T cells from PBMCs. These receptors were collected from a human donor in good health. CDR3s include the opening cysteine and the closing phenylalanine or tryptophan. Fields, in order: CDR3 protein, CDR3 DNA, CDR3 length, D gene, V gene, clone size, J gene. A D gene is named only where the DNA matches it firmly. The size entry is marked missing in some rows and otherwise reads once, few, many or a size class.

CATSDPLAGALNEQFF	TGTGCCACCAGTGATCCCCTCGCGGGGGCCTTGAATGAGCAGTTCTTC	16	.	TRBV24-1	.	TRBJ2-1
CASSQVIARGSGANVLTF	TGTGCCAGCAGCCAAGTTATCGCTAGAGGCTCTGGGGCCAACGTCCTGACTTTC	18	.	TRBV3-1	.	TRBJ2-6
CSARAPLRRAGPGYTEAFF	TGCAGTGCTAGAGCCCCCCTTAGGCGGGCAGGGCCGGGGTACACTGAAGCTTTCTTT	19	.	TRBV20-1	.	TRBJ1-1
CASSLYGLSGGRQETQYF	TGCGCCAGCAGCTTGTACGGACTAAGCGGGGGGCGGCAAGAGACCCAGTACTTC	18	TRBD2	TRBV5-1	.	TRBJ2-5
CAVGGKTVSGANVLTF	TGTGCCGTGGGGGGAAAGACCGTCTCTGGGGCCAACGTCCTGACTTTC	16	.	TRBV7-6	.	TRBJ2-6
CASSPSSAGYGYTF	TGTGCCAGCAGCCCCTCCTCGGCTGGCTATGGCTACACCTTC	14	.	TRBV9	.	TRBJ1-2
CASSLVARAYEQYF	TGTGCCAGCAGCTTAGTAGCGAGGGCCTACGAGCAGTACTTC	14	.	TRBV11-2	.	TRBJ2-7
CASSSGIARGGELFF	TGTGCCAGCAGCTCCGGGATAGCGAGGGGCGGGGAGCTGTTTTTT	15	.	TRBV7-2	.	TRBJ2-2
CASSHIANTEAFF	TGTGCCAGCAGCCATATAGCGAACACTGAAGCTTTCTTT	13	.	TRBV3-1	.	TRBJ1-1
CASSLGSSNSPLHF	TGTGCCAGCAGTTTAGGGAGCAGTAATTCACCCCTCCACTTT	14	.	TRBV12-3/TRBV12-4	.	TRBJ1-6
CATSRDQGQGSGYTF	TGTGCCACCAGCAGAGATCAGGGACAGGGAAGTGGCTACACCTTC	15	TRBD1	TRBV15	.	TRBJ1-2
CASSLGASGDQTQYF	TGTGCCAGCAGCTTAGGTGCTAGCGGGGACCAGACCCAGTACTTC	15	TRBD2	TRBV7-8	.	TRBJ2-5
CASRERDYPTDTQYF	TGTGCCAGCAGGGAACGGGACTATCCCACAGATACGCAGTATTTT	15	TRBD2	TRBV2	.	TRBJ2-3
CANSLISETQYF	TGCGCCAACAGCTTGATTTCGGAGACCCAGTACTTC	12	.	TRBV5-1	.	TRBJ2-5
CASSLDGTYTGELFF	TGTGCCAGCAGCTTAGATGGGACCTACACCGGGGAGCTGTTTTTT	15	.	TRBV7-9	.	TRBJ2-2
CAISEPRGGGKLFF	TGTGCCATCAGTGAGCCCCGCGGTGGCGGAAAACTGTTTTTT	14	.	TRBV10-3	.	TRBJ1-4
CSVGSSLGRTGGNTIYF	TGCAGCGTTGGGAGTAGTCTTGGGAGAACGGGTGGAAACACCATATATTTT	17	.	TRBV29-1	.	TRBJ1-3
CASSPGYRDSTQYF	TGCGCCAGCAGCCCCGGATACAGGGACAGTACGCAGTATTTT	14	TRBD1	TRBV5-1	.	TRBJ2-3
CASSLGAESQYF	TGTGCCAGCAGCTTAGGAGCAGAGTCCCAGTACTTC	12	.	TRBV7-2	few	TRBJ2-5
CSVDRAGDTDTQYF	TGCAGCGTTGACAGGGCGGGGGACACAGATACGCAGTATTTT	14	TRBD2	TRBV29-1	.	TRBJ2-3
CASSLGQGSSPLHF	TGTGCCAGCAGTTTAGGGCAGGGGAGTTCACCCCTCCATTTT	14	.	TRBV12-3/TRBV12-4	few	TRBJ1-6
CASSSREPYEQYF	TGTGCCAGCAGTTCCAGGGAACCCTACGAGCAGTACTTC	13	.	TRBV6-6	.	TRBJ2-7
CASSLNRLDWENTIYF	TGCGCCAGCAGCCTAAACCGGCTGGATTGGGAAAACACCATATATTTT	16	.	TRBV4-1	.	TRBJ1-3
CASSPDGKTSYEQYF	TGTGCCAGCAGCCCCGACGGAAAAACCTCCTACGAGCAGTACTTC	15	.	TRBV12-3/TRBV12-4	once	TRBJ2-7
CASSSPRPVLGANVLTF	TGTGCCAGCAGTTCTCCCCGGCCAGTGCTTGGGGCCAACGTCCTGACTTTC	17	.	TRBV6-5	.	TRBJ2-6
CSVDPGSTEAFF	TGCAGCGTTGACCCGGGGAGCACTGAAGCTTTCTTT	12	.	TRBV29-1	few	TRBJ1-1
CATSDTGSYSNQPQHF	TGTGCCACCAGTGATACAGGAAGCTATAGCAATCAGCCCCAGCATTTT	16	.	TRBV24-1	.	TRBJ1-5
CASSVRLSGANVLTF	TGTGCCAGCAGTGTAAGACTCTCTGGGGCCAACGTCCTGACTTTC	15	.	TRBV2	.	TRBJ2-6
CASRSLRESGANVLTF	TGCGCCAGCAGGAGTCTGAGGGAGAGTGGGGCCAACGTCCTGACTTTC	16	.	TRBV5-1	once	TRBJ2-6
CASLASGTDTQYF	TGTGCTAGTTTGGCTAGCGGCACAGATACGCAGTATTTT	13	.	TRBV12-5	once	TRBJ2-3
CASSPLAAFTDTQYF	TGTGCCAGCTCACCTTTGGCGGCCTTCACAGATACGCAGTATTTT	15	.	TRBV18	.	TRBJ2-3
CASTLGAAEAFF	TGTGCCAGCACCCTTGGGGCGGCTGAAGCTTTCTTT	12	.	TRBV7-9	.	TRBJ1-1
CASSFSTSANTGELFF	TGCGCCAGCAGCTTTTCGACTAGCGCGAACACCGGGGAGCTGTTTTTT	16	TRBD2	TRBV5-1	.	TRBJ2-2
CASTSAGNTIYF	TGTGCCAGTACTTCTGCTGGAAACACCATATATTTT	12	.	TRBV19	.	TRBJ1-3
CSVHPQTQGYQPQHF	TGCAGCGTCCACCCCCAAACCCAGGGGTATCAGCCCCAGCATTTT	15	.	TRBV29-1	.	TRBJ1-5
CSVTTAGIPLSGPLHF	TGCAGTGTTACAACAGCGGGGATCCCCCTCTCGGGACCCCTCCACTTT	16	.	TRBV20-1	.	TRBJ1-6
CSALAGLPEDTQYF	TGCAGTGCTCTCGCGGGGCTCCCGGAGGATACGCAGTATTTT	14	.	TRBV20-1	few	TRBJ2-3
CASSPIGVEERAQYF	TGTGCCAGCAGCCCCATTGGGGTAGAGGAGAGGGCGCAGTATTTT	15	.	TRBV4-2	.	TRBJ2-3
CASKGQDQKLFF	TGTGCCAGCAAGGGACAGGACCAAAAACTGTTTTTT	12	TRBD1	TRBV2	.	TRBJ1-4
CGNRVKETQYF	TGCGGAAACAGGGTCAAAGAGACCCAGTACTTC	11	.	TRBV20-1	few	TRBJ2-5
CSVEGLAISTDTQYF	TGCAGCGTTGAGGGGCTGGCTATTAGCACAGATACGCAGTATTTT	15	.	TRBV29-1	.	TRBJ2-3
CASSLEGLANYGYTF	TGCGCCAGCAGCTTGGAGGGGTTAGCTAACTATGGCTACACCTTC	15	.	TRBV5-1	.	TRBJ1-2
CASSYTEAFF	TGTGCCAGCAGTTACACTGAAGCTTTCTTT	10	.	TRBV28	.	TRBJ1-1
CASSLGLRTVSPLHF	TGTGCCAGCAGCTTGGGCCTTAGGACGGTGTCACCCCTCCACTTT	15	.	TRBV5-7	.	TRBJ1-6
CASTPGVGNQPQHF	TGTGCCAGCACCCCGGGTGTTGGCAATCAGCCCCAGCATTTT	14	.	TRBV12-3/TRBV12-4	.	TRBJ1-5
CAISRTGGIYEQYF	TGTGCCATCAGCCGGACAGGGGGGATCTACGAGCAGTACTTC	14	TRBD1	TRBV10-3	.	TRBJ2-7
CASSSGWRTASSGANVLTF	TGTGCCAGCAGTTCTGGGTGGAGGACAGCCTCCTCTGGGGCCAACGTCCTGACTTTC	19	.	TRBV6-2/TRBV6-3	.	TRBJ2-6